A single sample gave rise to the 14 T cell receptor beta chains below, sequenced in a study of cytomegalovirus exposure and HLA in healthy donors. 13 Jbeta primers and 60 Vbeta primers were used for the PCR. Sequencing used immunoSEQ multiplex PCR; TCRdb keeps in-frame clones, though not all of them. The sample contains more than 150,000 clones, roughly 77% of which appear only once. Sequenced material: PBMCs. These receptors were obtained from a young woman in good health and CMV-seropositive.

The chain has TRBV7-9 and TRBJ2-5; possible D gene TRBD2, 7 bases. This CDR3 spans 17 amino acids. CDR1 is SEHNR and CDR2 is FQNEAQ in the germline V gene (reference sequence). V gave up 5 bases and J gave up 1 base, with 20 bases separating them. The CDR3: CASSLRGAVGLQETQYF. As DNA, the CDR3 is TGTGCCAGCAGCCTCCGGGGGGCCGTTGGACTCCAAGAGACCCAGTACTTC.

The rearrangement uses TRBV14 and TRBJ1-6; D uncertain. Trimming pared 1 base from V and 0 bases from J, leaving 10 bases between. Germline V gene data show CDR1 as SGHDN and CDR2 as FVKESK. CDR3 size: 17 residues. The CDR3 reads CASSQVWASSYNSPLHF. The CDR3 DNA follows: TGTGCCAGCAGCCAAGTTTGGGCGAGCTCCTATAATTCACCCCTCCACTTT.

A few counts support this clone. J is TRBJ1-2 and V is TRBV9; D ambiguous. The ends were cut back, 0 bases at V and 7 bases at J, with 7 bases in the middle. The CDR3 totals 12 residues. The germline V gene has CDR1 SGDLS and CDR2 YYNGEE. CDR3 residues: CASSVAAGGYTF. CDR3 nucleotides: TGTGCCAGCAGCGTAGCGGCGGGTGGCTACACCTTC.

This clone was detected once. The chain joins TRBV11-2 to TRBJ2-5; 8 bases map to TRBD2. CDR3 length: 15 amino acids. Germline CDR1 SGHAT, CDR2 FQNNGV. After removal of 0 bases from V and 4 bases from J, the junction contained 4 bases not matched to a gene. The CDR3 protein is CASSLDRGGRETQYF. For the CDR3, the DNA is TGTGCCAGCAGCTTAGACCGGGGGGGCCGAGAGACCCAGTACTTC. Full variable domain (remainder filled in from reference TRBV11-2 and TRBJ2-5): EAGVAQSPRYKIIEKRQSVAFWCNPISGHATLYWYQQILGQGPKLLIQFQNNGVVDDSQLPKDRFSAERLKGVDSTLKIQPAKLEDSAVYLCASSLDRGGRETQYFGPGTRLLVL.

CDR3 DNA sequence: TGTGCCAGCAGCCCTCAGGGGGTCACCGGGGAGCTGTTTTTT. Its translation is CASSPQGVTGELFF. The V call is TRBV6-5, the J call TRBJ2-2, with 7 bases aligning to TRBD1. The V and J ends lost 6 bases and 4 bases, in that order; junction bases with no gene match: 5. Germline assignment: CDR1 MNHEY and CDR2 SVGAGI. This CDR3 contains 14 residues.

The rearrangement joins TRBV5-4 to TRBJ2-7, with TRBD2 as a possible D gene (6 bases). The germline gives CDR1 SGHNT, CDR2 YYREEE (reference sequence). This CDR3 spans 14 amino acids. Trimming removed 2 bases from V and 2 bases from J, with 11 bases in between. CDR3 nucleotides: TGTGCCAGCAGCTTTTCGCGGACTACCTACGAGCAGTACTTC. Translation: CASSFSRTTYEQYF.

The V and J genes are TRBV28 and TRBJ1-5; 9 bases line up with TRBD1. CDR1 and CDR2 (germline): MDHEN, SYDVKM. The CDR3 is 19 residues long. The junction had 15 bases not matched to a gene; V was cut back by 6 bases and J by 0 bases. CDR3 DNA sequence: TGTGCCAGCAGCCTCACCGGGACAGGGTTCGTTTATAGCAATCAGCCCCAGCATTTT. Amino acids: CASSLTGTGFVYSNQPQHF.

The V gene is TRBV6-6, the J gene TRBJ1-6; D not resolved. Trimming pared 2 bases from V and 12 bases from J, leaving 11 bases between. Germline-derived CDR1 and CDR2 are MNHNY and SVGAGI (reference sequence). The CDR3 extends over 13 amino acids. The DNA for the CDR3 is TGTGCCAGCAGTTACACGGCAGGAGGACCCCTCCACTTT. The encoded protein is CASSYTAGGPLHF.

The chain combines TRBV18 with TRBJ2-5; 9 positions match TRBD2. J gave up 2 bases and V 3 bases, and 4 bases lay outside the gene matches. The CDR3 has 15 residues. Germline CDR1 is KGHSH and CDR2 is LQKENI. The CDR3 DNA sequence: TGTGCCAGCTCACCCGATCTAGCGGGGCAAGAGACCCAGTACTTC. Amino acid sequence: CASSPDLAGQETQYF.

Only a few counts were recorded for this clone. V usage is TRBV6-6 and J usage is TRBJ2-7; 7 nucleotides match TRBD1. V dropped 6 bases and J dropped 4; count of bases not matched to a gene: 12. The CDR3 totals 15 residues. Germline V gene lookup returns CDR1 MNHNY and CDR2 SVGAGI (reference sequence). The CDR3 nucleotides read TGTGCCAGCAGCCCGGGACAGTCCCCAAGATACGAGCAGTACTTC. This sequence encodes CASSPGQSPRYEQYF.

The chain couples TRBV4-3 to TRBJ1-6; TRBD1 aligns across 10 bases. The CDR3 contains 16 residues. The V segment lost 4 bases and the J segment 7 bases; nucleotides outside the gene matches: 7. From germline, CDR1 is LGHNA and CDR2 YSLEER. This CDR3 reads CASSPQTGGRNSPLHF. The CDR3 DNA reads as TGCGCCAGCAGCCCCCAGACAGGGGGCAGGAATTCACCCCTCCACTTT.

The rearrangement uses TRBV7-6 and TRBJ1-4, with D unresolved. The V end lost 5 bases, the J end lost 0 bases, and 13 bases lay between the germline ends. The CDR3 consists of 16 residues. Germline values: CDR1 SGHVS, CDR2 FNYEAQ. CDR3 nucleotides: TGTGCCAGCAGCCCCCGAGGGAGGCCAACTAATGAAAAACTGTTTTTT. Its protein is CASSPRGRPTNEKLFF.

The chain uses TRBV30 and TRBJ2-7; 9 positions match TRBD1. Germline assignment: CDR1 GTSNPN and CDR2 SVGIG (reference sequence). The CDR3 is made up of 14 amino acids. Trimming took 3 bases from V and 3 from J; bases not matched to a gene: 6. The CDR3 sequence is CAWRPGQGLYEQYF. Here the CDR3 DNA reads TGTGCCTGGAGACCGGGACAGGGCCTCTACGAGCAGTACTTC. The full variable domain, rest sourced from reference TRBV30 and TRBJ2-7, is SQTIHQWPATLVQPVGSPLSLECTVEGTSNPNLYWYRQAAGRGLQLLFYSVGIGQISSEVPQNLSASRPQDRQFILSSKKLLLSDSGFYLCAWRPGQGLYEQYFGPGTRLTVT.

This clone turned up a few times. The chain combines TRBV2 with TRBJ1-4; TRBD1 matches at 10 bases. Germline CDR1 and CDR2: SNHLY and FYNNEI. The J segment lost 5 bases and the V segment lost 7 bases, leaving 7 bases of the junction unmatched. CDR3 length: 15 residues. The CDR3 here is CASKGMGQGNEKLFF. CDR3 bases: TGTGCCAGCAAGGGAATGGGACAGGGGAATGAAAAACTGTTTTTT.